This T cell receptor beta chain is drawn from a study of blood T cells in healthy people across ages (dated by TCRdb to between 2014 and 2017). Regarding the complete study: In model experiments, template switching captured about one uniquely barcoded TCR beta cDNA molecule for every two T cells. The study analyzed two additional independent replicas of 1 million unique cDNA reads from the same blood draw for two donors, one aged 18 to 29 and one aged 80 or older. Donors of different ages were randomly distributed across sequencing lanes to avoid experimental bias. The donors were split into four age groups: young (average about 15 years), middle-aged (39), aged (62) and long-lived (roughly 86). Age-related changes in TCR beta repertoire diversity were measured in the study by deep sequencing normalized with unique cDNA molecular identifiers. Overall study outcomes, separate from this receptor: There was a strong correlation between observed TCR beta diversity and the percentage of naive T cells measured by flow cytometry. Observed TCR beta diversity per million T cells fell roughly linearly with age, and a significant reduction was already apparent by age about 43. Compared with the aged group, the long-lived group had more naive CD4+ T cells, fewer expanded clones and increased TCR diversity, a pattern suggesting age selection. Estimates of total diversity based on one million sequenced T cells were considered lower bounds and underestimates. Because profiling used bulk unsorted PBMCs, naive and antigen-experienced compartments could not be compared conclusively. The CMV infection status of donors was not known, potentially confounding age-related changes in expanded clonotypes.

The CDR3, cysteine through phenylalanine, is 15 amino acids long. This entry keeps only the CDR3 DNA: 45 bases, framed from base 1. Trimming takes 4 bases off V and 3 bases off J; junction bases not matched to a gene: 5. The CDR1 and CDR2 encoded by the germline V gene are KGHSH and LQKENI. A word on this clonotype: There is no known antigen for this receptor. Per-base quality was not reported, and no clone a single base away is much larger than it.

Systemically healthy Caucasian individuals from Russia, 39 in total and aged 6 to 90 years, were included as donors. Ten milliliters of peripheral blood were drawn from each donor into EDTA-treated Vacutainer tubes. PBMCs were isolated by Ficoll-Paque density-gradient centrifugation, with at least 6.5 million obtained per sample. Trizol reagent was used to extract total RNA from the PBMCs, yielding at least 6 micrograms per sample. For every donor, an aliquot of PBMCs went through flow cytometry to measure the percentages of naive CD45RAhigh/CD27high T cells. The library relied on 5' RACE. Data came from an Illumina HiSeq 2500. A second PCR of roughly 7 to 11 cycles was performed with a sample-barcoded 5' primer and a J-beta primer mix. A template-switch 5' adaptor carrying 12 random nucleotides introduced a unique molecular identifier onto each TCR beta cDNA molecule. At least 2.5 million CDR3-containing paired-end reads were obtained from each sample. The Mint cDNA synthesis kit, primed by a TRBC-specific oligonucleotide, was used to synthesize first-strand cDNA from all RNA. Following uracil-DNA glycosylase treatment, a first 18-cycle PCR with universal primers M1SS and BC2_uni_R was performed on all cDNA. In the paper's pipeline: For normalization, 1 million high-quality reads were randomly selected from each sample, with every read carrying a distinct molecular identifier. Reads sharing molecular identifiers were discarded rather than binned into consensus sequences. MiTCR, set to a Q25 quality threshold and the strictest error-elimination algorithm, was used for CDR3 identification, clonotype clustering and error correction. A nonparametric unseen species model using Euler transformation provided a lower-bound estimate of total TCR beta diversity. TCRdb ran its own pipeline on the public reads, namely fastp trimming at Q25 and MiXCR clone calling, and kept in-frame beta chains. Each entry merges the rows of one CDR3 protein and shows their most common DNA and genes. TCRdb, not the original authors, processed these V and J calls. For this sample there are 1.5 million or so distinct CDR3 sequences; 40% to 45% appear just once. Jointly, the top ten make up 4% of the sample.

The source of this sequence is a woman aged 18-35 years in good health. The sequence is built from TRBV18 and TRBJ1-1, with 10 bases matching TRBD1. The sequenced sample was blood. Read as DNA, the sequence is TGTGCCAGCTCACGACTGGGGACAGGGGACACTGAAGCTTTCTTT. It encodes CASSRLGTGDTEAFF.